The rows below give T cell receptor beta chains drawn from one sample of a study of identical twins. TCRdb reanalysed the 5' RACE reads using MiXCR and keeps one entry per CDR3 protein. Here the sample spans about 720,000 distinct CDR3 sequences, more than 6.5% being singletons. The data were also submitted as part of a second study, on yellow fever vaccine responses in identical twins.

Sequencing was carried out using PBMCs. The origin of the receptors is a woman aged 18-35 years in good health. Each CDR3 is given with its conserved first and last residue. Fields, in order: V gene, clone size, D gene, J gene, CDR3 DNA, CDR3 protein. The D gene is left open where the match is weak. For some rows the clone size is stated as once, few or many, or as a class when expanded; others skip it.

TRBV6-1,few,TRBD2,TRBJ2-1,TGTGCCAGCAGTGAAGCGGGGGGGGGACTATACAATGAGCAGTTCTTC,CASSEAGGGLYNEQFF
TRBV6-2/TRBV6-3,many,TRBD2,TRBJ2-1,TGTGCCAGCAGTTACGGGGGACTAGCGGGAGGGATGACCTACAATGAGCAGTTCTTC,CASSYGGLAGGMTYNEQFF
TRBV5-1,few,.,TRBJ1-5,TGCGCCAGCAGCTCGCCAAAGGACAGCAATCAGCCCCAGCATTTT,CASSSPKDSNQPQHF
TRBV25-1,many,.,TRBJ1-1,TGTGCCAGCAGCCGGACTAACACTGAAGCTTTCTTT,CASSRTNTEAFF
TRBV27,few,TRBD1,TRBJ2-7,TGTGCCAGCAGTTTCCTCGACAGGGTTGGAGAGCAGTACTTC,CASSFLDRVGEQYF
TRBV28,.,.,TRBJ1-6,TGTGCCAGCAGTTTTGCCGGGGGCTCCTATAATTCACCCCTCCACTTT,CASSFAGGSYNSPLHF
TRBV7-8,.,TRBD2,TRBJ2-3,TGTGCCAGCAGCTCCCGACCCCTAGCGGGAACAGATACGCAGTATTTT,CASSSRPLAGTDTQYF
TRBV25-1,few,TRBD1,TRBJ1-6,TGTGCCAGCAGTGAATATTCGGGACAGGGAGTTTGGTATTCACCCCTCCACTTT,CASSEYSGQGVWYSPLHF
TRBV6-5,many,TRBD1,TRBJ2-1,TGTGCCAGCAGTAACTTAGGGGGCGAGCAGTTCTTC,CASSNLGGEQFF
TRBV9,.,.,TRBJ2-1,TGTGCCAGCAGCGTGGCAGGGACCCCAGCGCCTAATGAGCAGTTCTTC,CASSVAGTPAPNEQFF
TRBV25-1,.,.,TRBJ2-7,TGTGCCAGCAGTGACCAGGGATGGGATCGGTACTTC,CASSDQGWDRYF
TRBV20-1,.,.,TRBJ2-5,TGCAGTGCTAGAGAGGGGGCCGGGACTAAAACATTC,CSAREGAGTKTF
TRBV15,few,TRBD1,TRBJ2-5,TGTGCCACCAGCAGAGGCCGAATTGGGACAGGGAGTGGAGAGACCCAGTACTTC,CATSRGRIGTGSGETQYF
TRBV12-3/TRBV12-4,many,TRBD1,TRBJ1-1,TGTGCCAGCACCACGACAGGGGTGAACACTGAAGCTTTCTTT,CASTTTGVNTEAFF
TRBV28,.,.,TRBJ2-6,TGTGCCAGCAGTTTAACAGGGTGGGATGGGGCCAACGTCCTGACTTTC,CASSLTGWDGANVLTF
TRBV4-3,few,TRBD2,TRBJ2-2,TGCGCCAGCAGCCAAGAACTAGCGGGAGTGTACACCGGGGAGCTGTTTTTT,CASSQELAGVYTGELFF
TRBV2,.,.,TRBJ1-5,TGTGCCAGCAGGTCAAGGGGCAATCAGCCCCAGCATTTT,CASRSRGNQPQHF
TRBV28,few,TRBD1,TRBJ2-1,TGTGCCAGCAGTTTGGGTGAGGGACAGGGGAACAATGAGCAGTTCTTC,CASSLGEGQGNNEQFF
TRBV6-5,few,TRBD1,TRBJ1-1,TGTGCCAGCAGTTTCCCAGTCCAGGGGGCCACTGAAGCTTTCTTT,CASSFPVQGATEAFF
TRBV4-1,many,.,TRBJ1-1,TGCGCCAGCAGCCAAGATCATAGATCGGGGGCATCCACTGAAGCTTTCTTT,CASSQDHRSGASTEAFF
TRBV5-1,many,TRBD1,TRBJ1-6,TGCGCCAGCAGCCTACAACCCGGGACAGATAATTCACCCCTCCACTTT,CASSLQPGTDNSPLHF
TRBV3-1,.,TRBD1,TRBJ1-6,TGTGCCAGCAGCCAAGGACAGGGAATAAATTCACCCCTCCACTTT,CASSQGQGINSPLHF
TRBV6-2/TRBV6-3,many,.,TRBJ2-3,TGTGCCAGCAGTGACCGTAGCACAGATACGCAGTATTTT,CASSDRSTDTQYF
TRBV10-2,.,.,TRBJ2-2,TGCGCCGGACTACCTGGAGGCTCCGGGGAGCTGTTTTTT,CAGLPGGSGELFF
TRBV4-2,.,TRBD1,TRBJ2-1,TGTGCCAGCAGCCAAGCTTTGGTTATATGGGACAGGACCTACAATGAGCAGTTCTTC,CASSQALVIWDRTYNEQFF
TRBV20-1,few,TRBD2,TRBJ2-7,TGCAGTGCTAGATACCAGCGGGAACCCTACGAGCAGTACTTC,CSARYQREPYEQYF
TRBV29-1,.,.,TRBJ1-2,TGCAGCTCAAGGACTGGGAATGGCTACACCTTC,CSSRTGNGYTF